This record concerns one TCR beta chain sequence. Antigen specificity is unknown. The table came from immunoSEQ multiplex PCR; TCRdb's copy has only in-frame clones and leaves some out. The data show 110,000 or so clones, around 85% seen once. The data are from a study of cytomegalovirus exposure and HLA in healthy donors. Study-level findings and limits: The classifier, whose performance was assessed in both the original and validation cohorts, reportedly diagnosed cytomegalovirus status with high specificity and sensitivity. Testing in vitro showed three CMV-associated chains specific for CMV antigens. The study labeled about 160 TCR beta chains cytomegalovirus-associated.

CDR1 and CDR2 (germline): SQVTM, ANQGSEA. V was trimmed by 6 bases and J by 6 bases, leaving 17 bases between them. This CDR3 is 13 amino acids long. Specimen: PBMCs. The sequence derives from a man between 18 and 29 years old in good health and CMV-seropositive. The V and J genes are TRBV29-1 and TRBJ1-1; D may be TRBD1 (5 bases). CDR3 loop: CSVLYRSFSEAFF. The CDR3 nucleotides read TGCAGCGTACTATACAGGAGTTTTTCTGAAGCTTTCTTT.